These 30 T cell receptor beta chains were sequenced from one sample in a study of cytomegalovirus exposure and HLA in healthy donors. The PCR was carried out with 60 Vbeta primers and 13 Jbeta primers. Profiling relied on immunoSEQ multiplex PCR, and the TCRdb table lists in-frame clones only, not all of them. The sample holds 65,000 to 70,000 clones, 85% to 90% seen once. Sequenced material: PBMCs. These receptor sequences come from a woman in her thirties in good health and CMV-seropositive.

This chain's CDR3 is CASRKQGVADTQYF. Written as DNA, the CDR3 is TGCGCCAGCAGGAAACAGGGGGTAGCAGATACGCAGTATTTT. The rearrangement joins TRBV10-2 to TRBJ2-3; 8 bases line up with TRBD1. This CDR3 contains 14 residues. V was clipped by 6 bases and J by 4 bases; unmatched bases: 6. Germline-derived CDR1 and CDR2 are WSHSY and SAAADI.

In this sample, this clone turned up once. The chain is built from TRBV29-1 and TRBJ1-2, with D possibly being TRBD1 (6 bases). V was cut by 6 bases and J by 4 bases, with 12 bases left in between. The germline CDR1 and CDR2 sequences are SQVTM and ANQGSEA. The CDR3 consists of 12 residues. Written as DNA, the CDR3 is TGCAGCGTCCCCGACAGGACCTATGGCTACACCTTC. Translating gives CSVPDRTYGYTF.

This chain links TRBV27 with TRBJ1-1, with a weak D call TRBD1 (5 bases). V was pared by 3 bases and J by 9 bases, with 14 bases between. This CDR3 contains 13 residues. Germline lookup yields CDR1 MNHEY and CDR2 SMNVEV (reference sequence). CDR3 coding DNA: TGTGCCAGCAGTTTGGGTCGGGGGGGACAAGCTTTCTTT. It codes for CASSLGRGGQAFF.

The J gene is TRBJ2-3, the V gene TRBV28; tentatively, D is TRBD1 (6 bases). This CDR3 has 12 residues. CDR1 and CDR2 (germline): MDHEN, SYDVKM. Trimming cost V 8 bases and J 3 bases, with 9 bases left between them. CDR3 sequence reads: CASRTATDTQYF. The CDR3 nucleotides read TGTGCCAGCCGGACAGCTACAGATACGCAGTATTTT.

This clone showed up just once. J is TRBJ2-5 and V is TRBV5-1, with TRBD2 matching over 7 bases. CDR3 length: 13 amino acids. V lost 4 bases, J lost 1 base, and 1 base stayed unmatched. Germline lookup yields CDR1 SGHRS and CDR2 YFSETQ. This chain's CDR3 is CASSVAGQETQYF. CDR3 bases: TGCGCCAGCAGCGTAGCGGGCCAAGAGACCCAGTACTTC.

The rearrangement links TRBV9 to TRBJ2-1; D may be TRBD2 (6 bases). V dropped 4 bases and J dropped 6 bases, with 20 bases sitting between them. The CDR3 spans 16 residues. Germline CDR1 reads SGDLS; CDR2 reads YYNGEE. The CDR3 DNA reads TGTGCCAGCAGCCCAAGTACCGGGACTTCCCTCAATGAGCAGTTCTTC. It codes for CASSPSTGTSLNEQFF.

CDR3 sequence: CASSQEVGSGRTDTQYF. For the CDR3, the DNA is TGCGCCAGCAGCCAAGAAGTTGGGAGCGGGAGGACAGATACGCAGTATTTT. V and J are TRBV4-1 and TRBJ2-3; 9 nucleotides align to TRBD2. Germline lookup yields CDR1 MGHRA and CDR2 YSYEKL. Trimming took 0 bases from V and 3 from J; bases not matched to a gene: 7. The CDR3 loop spans 17 amino acids.

The gene calls are TRBV6-6 and TRBJ1-5; possible D gene TRBD1, 6 bases. This CDR3 region has 13 residues. Trimming removed 6 bases at V and 3 bases at J, with 9 bases between. Germline assignment: CDR1 MNHNY and CDR2 SVGAGI (reference sequence). CDR3 DNA sequence: TGTGCCAGCAGGCCAGGGGTCAATCAGCCCCAGCATTTT. Protein product: CASRPGVNQPQHF.

The rearrangement links TRBV28 to TRBJ2-7; D remains unclear. Germline CDR1 and CDR2: MDHEN and SYDVKM. CDR3 length: 15 amino acids. The ends were cut back, 7 bases at V and 1 base at J, with 17 bases in the middle. The CDR3, as DNA: TGTGCCAGCACCTCCCCCGCCCGACTGTCCTACGAGCAGTACTTC. It is translated as CASTSPARLSYEQYF.

CDR3 residues: CASSLRVSYEQYF. The CDR3 DNA reads TGCGCCAGCAGCTTACGAGTCTCCTACGAGCAGTACTTC. J is TRBJ2-7 and V is TRBV5-1, with D uncertain. The CDR3 is made up of 13 amino acids. Trimming cost V 2 bases and J 0 bases, with 6 bases left between them. Germline CDR1 is SGHRS and CDR2 is YFSETQ.

The V and J genes are TRBV12-5 and TRBJ2-2, with D possibly TRBD2 on 6 matching bases. The CDR3 is 15 residues long. Per the germline V gene, CDR1 is LGHNT and CDR2 is FRNRAP. Trimming pared 6 bases from V and 3 bases from J, leaving 14 bases between. Here the CDR3 reads CASGSGWGDTGELFF. The CDR3 DNA reads TGTGCTAGTGGATCGGGGTGGGGGGACACCGGGGAGCTGTTTTTT.

The chain employs TRBV19 and TRBJ2-7, with D uncertain. The CDR3 contains 14 residues. Germline loops: CDR1 LNHDA, CDR2 SQIVND (reference sequence). Trimming left V 6 bases short and J 3 bases short, with 15 bases between. The CDR3 region is CASSNRDSHYEQYF. The CDR3 coding sequence is TGTGCCAGTAGCAACCGTGACTCTCACTACGAGCAGTACTTC.

This clone came up once. This sequence joins TRBV5-1 and TRBJ1-6; D is perhaps TRBD1 (5 bases). There are 13 residues in the CDR3. Between the trimmed V and J ends, which lost 3 bases and 10 bases, there was a span of 11 bases. CDR1 and CDR2 from the germline V gene are SGHRS and YFSETQ. CDR3 nucleotide sequence: TGCGCCAGCAGCTACGACAGTGAATCACCCCTCCACTTT. It encodes CASSYDSESPLHF.

V usage is TRBV21-1 and J usage is TRBJ1-5. TRBV21-1 is labeled a pseudogene. CDR3 length: 14 residues. In nucleotides, the CDR3 is TGTGCCAGCAGCAAAGAGGGAGGGGATCAGCCCCAGCATTTT. This sequence encodes CASSKEGGDQPQHF.

The rearrangement uses TRBV29-1 and TRBJ2-1, with 11 bases aligning to TRBD1. There are 14 residues in the CDR3. Germline V CDR1 and CDR2: SQVTM, ANQGSEA. Trimming removed 3 bases from V and 7 bases from J; junction bases left unmatched: 5. DNA of the CDR3: TGCAGCGTTGATAAGGGACAGGGGGGAAATGAGCAGTTCTTC. Amino acid sequence: CSVDKGQGGNEQFF.

The chain combines TRBV7-2 with TRBJ2-1, with 8 positions matching TRBD2. Trimming cost V 5 bases and J 3 bases; bases outside gene matches: 9. Germline CDR1 and CDR2: SGHTA and FQGNSA. This CDR3 spans 16 amino acids. CDR3 sequence (DNA): TGTGCCAGCAGCCATCCGGGACTAGGCCACTACAATGAGCAGTTCTTC. Residues: CASSHPGLGHYNEQFF.

This clone was recorded only once. The V gene is TRBV2, the J gene TRBJ2-1; 11 bases fit TRBD1. J lost 5 bases, V lost 5 bases, and 5 bases had no gene match. The CDR3 is 15 residues long. Germline CDR1 and CDR2: SNHLY and FYNNEI. The CDR3 region has the DNA TGTGCCAGCAGTTGGGACAGGGGGGTCAACAATGAGCAGTTCTTC. This translates into CASSWDRGVNNEQFF.

The chain recombines TRBV7-2 with TRBJ2-2, with TRBD2 identical over 9 bases. The CDR3 sequence is 15 residues long. The V and J ends lost 7 bases and 4 bases, in that order; junction bases with no gene match: 7. The germline V gene has CDR1 SGHTA and CDR2 FQGNSA. This chain's CDR3 is CASTRLAAFTGELFF. In DNA, the CDR3 is TGTGCCAGCACAAGACTAGCGGCATTCACCGGGGAGCTGTTTTTT.

The V call is TRBV27, the J call TRBJ2-3; 10 bases line up with TRBD2. CDR1 MNHEY and CDR2 SMNVEV come from the germline V gene (reference sequence). This CDR3 region has 17 residues. V gave up 4 bases and J gave up 0 bases; unmatched junction bases: 7. This CDR3 is CASSSPSGRFSTDTQYF. CDR3 nucleotide sequence: TGTGCCAGCAGTTCCCCTAGCGGGAGATTCAGCACAGATACGCAGTATTTT.

The chain joins TRBV28 to TRBJ2-1; 10 bases are a match to TRBD2. Unmatched junction bases numbered 12, after V lost 8 bases and J lost 5 bases. This CDR3 has 16 amino acids. Germline V gene data show CDR1 as MDHEN and CDR2 as SYDVKM. CDR3 region: CASSPPSSGRHNEQFF. CDR3 in DNA: TGTGCCAGCTCCCCCCCCTCTAGCGGGAGACACAATGAGCAGTTCTTC.

This clone was picked up one time. The chain employs TRBV30 and TRBJ1-5; tentative D call: TRBD1 (5 bases). The ends were cut back, 1 base at V and 3 bases at J, with 10 bases in the middle. From germline, CDR1 is GTSNPN and CDR2 SVGIG (reference sequence). This CDR3 contains 14 residues. The CDR3: CAWSEGNNNQPQHF. The CDR3 DNA reads as TGTGCCTGGAGTGAGGGGAACAACAATCAGCCCCAGCATTTT. Drawing the rest from reference TRBV30 and TRBJ1-5, the complete variable domain is SQTIHQWPATLVQPVGSPLSLECTVEGTSNPNLYWYRQAAGRGLQLLFYSVGIGQISSEVPQNLSASRPQDRQFILSSKKLLLSDSGFYLCAWSEGNNNQPQHFGDGTRLSIL.

The rearrangement joins TRBV28 to TRBJ1-4, with TRBD1 matching over 7 bases. The CDR3 is made up of 15 amino acids. Germline V gives CDR1 MDHEN, CDR2 SYDVKM. Losses at the gene ends were 5 bases for V and 4 bases for J; bases not matched to a gene: 7. The DNA of the CDR3 is TGTGCCAGCAGTCCTGGGACAGTTGGTAATGAAAAACTGTTTTTT. Encoded protein: CASSPGTVGNEKLFF.

The chain recombines TRBV6-5 with TRBJ2-7; maybe TRBD2 (5 bases). V was pared by 2 bases and J by 1 base, with 9 bases between. Per the germline V gene, CDR1 is MNHEY and CDR2 is SVGAGI. There are 14 residues in the CDR3. CDR3 nucleotide sequence: TGTGCCAGCAGTTACGATCGGGGTTCCTACGAGCAGTACTTC. Translation gives CASSYDRGSYEQYF.

The rearrangement links TRBV5-1 to TRBJ2-5; 13 bases are a match to TRBD2. With V trimmed by 7 bases and J by 2 bases, 5 bases remained unmatched. The CDR3 contains 15 residues. The germline CDR1 and CDR2 sequences are SGHRS and YFSETQ. CDR3 nucleotide sequence: TGCGCCAGCGGGGGACTAGCGGGGATTCAAGAGACCCAGTACTTC. Its protein is CASGGLAGIQETQYF.

This chain joins TRBV7-2 and TRBJ2-1; 14 nucleotides align to TRBD2. Germline loops: CDR1 SGHTA, CDR2 FQGNSA. There are 17 residues in the CDR3. V shed 4 bases, J shed 1 base, and the junction held 3 bases outside the gene matches. CDR3 in DNA: TGTGCCAGCAGCTCGGGGACTAGCGGGAGTTCCTACAATGAGCAGTTCTTC. The encoded protein is CASSSGTSGSSYNEQFF.

CDR3 sequence: CASSLRDTLNTEAFF. The DNA of the CDR3 is TGTGCCAGCAGTCTTAGGGACACTCTGAACACTGAAGCTTTCTTT. V usage is TRBV5-8 and J usage is TRBJ1-1, with a weak D call TRBD1 (6 bases). Trimming took 5 bases from V and 0 from J, leaving 14 bases between them. There are 15 residues in the CDR3. Germline V gene lookup returns CDR1 SGHTS and CDR2 YDEGEE.

This sequence joins TRBV5-1 and TRBJ1-1; 7 bases are shared with TRBD1. This CDR3 spans 13 amino acids. Germline V CDR1 and CDR2: SGHRS, YFSETQ. Trimming removed 4 bases from V and 3 bases from J; junction bases left unmatched: 3. CDR3 nucleotides: TGCGCCAGCAGCCCCACAGGGGACACTGAAGCTTTCTTT. Translated, it gives CASSPTGDTEAFF. Looking up the rest from reference TRBV5-1 and TRBJ1-1 gives the full variable domain: KAGVTQTPRYLIKTRGQQVTLSCSPISGHRSVSWYQQTPGQGLQFLFEYFSETQRNKGNFPGRFSGRQFSNSRSEMNVSTLELGDSALYLCASSPTGDTEAFFGQGTRLTVV.

This clone was seen just once. This chain connects TRBV30 to TRBJ2-3; D possibly corresponds to TRBD2 (6 bases). V was pared by 7 bases and J by 3 bases, with 26 bases between. The CDR3 sequence is 17 residues long. In germline, CDR1 is GTSNPN, CDR2 SVGIG (reference sequence). The CDR3 reads CALSRERDAGRTDTQYF. The CDR3 DNA reads as TGTGCCTTGTCTCGGGAGAGGGACGCGGGGAGGACAGATACGCAGTATTTT.

The chain employs TRBV11-2 and TRBJ2-3; 10 nucleotides line up with TRBD2. There are 15 residues in the CDR3. Germline trimming cut 4 bases from V and 7 bases from J; bases unmatched to any gene: 8. Germline CDR1 SGHAT, CDR2 FQNNGV. The chain's CDR3 is CASSSQREGHHTQYF. The CDR3 coding sequence is TGTGCCAGCAGCTCCCAGCGGGAGGGCCATCATACGCAGTATTTT.

The chain employs TRBV18 and TRBJ1-2; 7 bases are shared with TRBD1. Germline lookup yields CDR1 KGHSH and CDR2 LQKENI. The trim removed 1 base at V and 9 bases at J, leaving 8 bases unmatched. This CDR3 region has 14 residues. CDR3 amino acids: CASSPQDRRSRYTF. CDR3 bases: TGTGCCAGCTCACCACAGGACAGGCGGTCGCGCTACACCTTC.